This TCR beta chain was documented in a study of a mutant IDH1 vaccine in newly diagnosed glioma. Sequencing was performed with immunoSEQ multiplex PCR; in TCRdb, only in-frame clones are kept and a portion is missing. Of some 60,000 clones in the sample, more than 80% are singletons; the top ten hold 3% to 4%. Time point given: week 11, during vaccination. A 20-mer mutant IDH1 peptide at 300 ug was injected subcutaneously with topical imiquimod. Regarding this clone: Its antigen is not known.

Trimming cost V 3 bases and J 0 bases, with 11 bases left between them. In germline, CDR1 is MNHEY, CDR2 SMNVEV (reference sequence). The CDR3 has 15 residues. The material was PBMCs, obtained from a glioma patient whose treatment included an IDH1 peptide vaccine. V and J are TRBV27 and TRBJ1-1; D is undetermined. The receptor comes from a man under 40 with glioma. The CDR3 nucleotides read TGTGCCAGCAGTTTCGGGGATAGAATGAACACTGAAGCTTTCTTT. Residues: CASSFGDRMNTEAFF.